Below, one T cell receptor (beta chain) is given with its context. What it binds is not known. The data were taken from a study of T cells after yellow fever vaccination. Across the whole study: When fractions had low cell numbers, they were prepared with SMART-Seq v4 Ultra Low Input.

Germline V CDR1 and CDR2: ENHRY, SYGVKD. The CDR3 is 15 residues long. V gave up 0 bases and J gave up 7 bases, with 12 bases separating them. The study made its TCR cDNA through 5'RACE template switching. That step introduced a universal primer site along with UMIs. Each CDR3 protein is one row after TCRdb ran MiXCR on the 5' RACE reads. The data hold some 260,000 distinct CDR3 sequences, with about 5.2% observed a single time. The study's findings and limits: Repertoires obtained by FACS sorting could include abundant clonotypes that entered as contaminants from the bulk population. Overall, a small share of clonotypes was seen in both CD4 and CD8 compartments.

The sequence came from a man between 18 and 35 years old who received the YFV17D yellow fever vaccine. The specimen comprised CD4+ T cells sorted from PBMCs, sampled on the day of the yellow fever booster vaccination. V is TRBV10-3 and J is TRBJ2-2; D uncertain. The CDR3 bases are TGTGCCATCAGTGAGTCAGGCCGACGGAGCGGGGAGCTGTTTTTT. Translation gives CAISESGRRSGELFF.